What follows are 16 T cell receptor beta chains derived from one specimen sequenced in a study of cytomegalovirus exposure and HLA in healthy donors. PCR was performed using 60 Vbeta and 13 Jbeta primers. Sequencing was performed with immunoSEQ multiplex PCR; in TCRdb, only in-frame clones are kept and a portion is missing. The sample shows roughly 140,000 clones, roughly three quarters of them seen only once. The sample consisted of PBMCs. The origin of the receptors is a woman aged 25 to 45 in good health and CMV-seronegative.

The count of this clone is one. The chain links TRBV7-9 to TRBJ1-2, with a tentative D call TRBD1 (5 bases). The CDR3 consists of 14 residues. With 0 bases removed from V and 4 bases from J, the gap between germline ends came to 9 bases. In germline, CDR1 is SEHNR, CDR2 FQNEAQ (reference sequence). CDR3 sequence: CASSLASRVYGYTF. CDR3 DNA: TGTGCCAGCAGCTTAGCATCCAGGGTCTATGGCTACACCTTC.

The V call is TRBV7-8, the J call TRBJ2-1; D remains unclear. Germline V CDR1 and CDR2: SGHVS, FQNEAQ. V lost 1 base and J 7 bases, leaving 11 bases between the germline ends. This CDR3 is 14 amino acids long. CDR3 protein: CASSLDDSENEQFF. The DNA for the CDR3 is TGTGCCAGCAGCTTAGACGACTCGGAGAATGAGCAGTTCTTC.

V gene TRBV30 combines with J gene TRBJ1-3, with 8 positions matching TRBD1. The germline V gene encodes CDR1 GTSNPN and CDR2 SVGIG (reference sequence). This CDR3 region has 16 residues. J was trimmed by 4 bases and V by 0 bases; bases with no gene match: 8. In nucleotides, the CDR3 is TGTGCCTGGAGTGTCGGACAGGGTCGTGGGGGAAACACCATATATTTT. Its protein product is CAWSVGQGRGGNTIYF.

The V and J genes are TRBV2 and TRBJ2-5; 9 nucleotides match TRBD2. V lost 6 bases and J lost 2; bases outside the gene matches: 4. The CDR3 runs to 14 residues. Germline loops: CDR1 SNHLY, CDR2 FYNNEI. The CDR3 sequence: CASSIAGVQETQYF. DNA for the CDR3: TGTGCCAGCAGCATAGCGGGAGTGCAAGAGACCCAGTACTTC.

This CDR3 is CASSTQSQGFSLFF. CDR3 DNA sequence: TGTGCCAGCAGCACGCAATCTCAGGGTTTTAGTCTGTTCTTC. The genes are TRBV7-3 and TRBJ2-1; the D gene is possibly TRBD1 (5 bases). Trimming stripped 5 bases from V and 15 bases from J, with 23 bases between. Germline assignment: CDR1 SGHTA and CDR2 FQGTGA. The CDR3 loop spans 14 amino acids.

The count of this clone is one. The V and J genes are TRBV5-4 and TRBJ1-1; no firm D call. Germline loops: CDR1 SGHNT, CDR2 YYREEE (reference sequence). There are 14 residues in the CDR3. V was cut by 0 bases and J by 0 bases, with 6 bases left in between. For the CDR3, the DNA is TGTGCCAGCAGCTTGGAGAGTATGAACACTGAAGCTTTCTTT. As protein: CASSLESMNTEAFF.

The chain uses TRBV28 and TRBJ2-1; D gene unclear. Trimming shortened V by 6 bases and J by 7 bases, and 7 bases separated the two germline ends. The CDR3 is 11 residues long. Germline CDR1 and CDR2: MDHEN and SYDVKM. The CDR3: CASSRTNEQFF. In DNA form, the CDR3 reads TGTGCCAGCAGCCGAACAAATGAGCAGTTCTTC.

The chain carries TRBV28 and TRBJ2-7, with D possibly being TRBD1 (6 bases). Germline V gene lookup returns CDR1 MDHEN and CDR2 SYDVKM. The ends were cut back, 1 base at V and 7 bases at J, with 14 bases in the middle. The CDR3 is made up of 14 amino acids. The DNA of the CDR3 is TGTGCCAGCAGTTTATCTTCTACCGGACAGGAGCAGTACGTC. As protein: CASSLSSTGQEQYV.

The chain combines TRBV5-1 with TRBJ2-7; 11 nucleotides agree with TRBD2. This CDR3 comprises 15 residues. Germline CDR1 and CDR2: SGHRS and YFSETQ. After removal of 0 bases from V and 6 bases from J, the junction contained 5 bases not matched to a gene. CDR3 region: CASSLALAGGGEQYF. The DNA for the CDR3 is TGCGCCAGCAGCTTGGCCCTAGCGGGAGGAGGCGAGCAGTACTTC. The full variable domain, rest sourced from reference TRBV5-1 and TRBJ2-7, is KAGVTQTPRYLIKTRGQQVTLSCSPISGHRSVSWYQQTPGQGLQFLFEYFSETQRNKGNFPGRFSGRQFSNSRSEMNVSTLELGDSALYLCASSLALAGGGEQYFGPGTRLTVT.

As for this clone: Other DNA sequences in this specimen translate into the identical CDR3. The genes are TRBV5-1 and TRBJ2-6; D might be TRBD1 (6 bases). Germline V lookup: CDR1 SGHRS, CDR2 YFSETQ. This CDR3 has 15 residues. The germline V and J ends were trimmed by 4 bases and 1 base, with 9 bases remaining between them. CDR3 sequence reads: CASSPQGSGANVLTF. DNA for the CDR3: TGCGCCAGCAGCCCACAGGGTTCTGGGGCCAACGTCCTGACTTTC. The whole variable domain, filled in from reference TRBV5-1 and TRBJ2-6, reads KAGVTQTPRYLIKTRGQQVTLSCSPISGHRSVSWYQQTPGQGLQFLFEYFSETQRNKGNFPGRFSGRQFSNSRSEMNVSTLELGDSALYLCASSPQGSGANVLTFGAGSRLTVL.

The rearrangement links TRBV18 to TRBJ2-2; D is possibly TRBD2 (5 bases). From germline, CDR1 is KGHSH and CDR2 LQKENI. The V and J ends lost 5 bases and 0 bases respectively, with 10 bases between them. The CDR3 length is 15 residues. The CDR3, as DNA: TGTGCCAGCTCAATTTACGGGACGAACACCGGGGAGCTGTTTTTT. Translation: CASSIYGTNTGELFF.

The chain combines TRBV4-1 with TRBJ2-1, with 9 bases that match TRBD2. The ends lost 1 base at V and 9 bases at J; junction bases unmatched: 7. CDR1 MGHRA and CDR2 YSYEKL come from the germline V gene. The CDR3 loop spans 15 amino acids. DNA of the CDR3: TGCGCCAGCAGCCAAGCGAGCGGGAGGAAAGGTGAGCAGTTCTTC. The encoded protein is CASSQASGRKGEQFF.

As concerns this clone: The same CDR3 arises from other DNA sequences in this sample as well. This rearrangement joins TRBV2 to TRBJ2-7; TRBD1 agrees at 11 bases. The CDR3 extends over 13 amino acids. From germline, CDR1 is SNHLY and CDR2 FYNNEI. J gave up 4 bases and V 5 bases, and 1 base lay outside the gene matches. The CDR3 here is CASSRDRGYEQYV. DNA for the CDR3: TGTGCCAGCAGTAGGGACAGGGGGTACGAGCAGTACGTC.

Remarks on this clone: Different DNA sequences within this sample yield the same CDR3. The rearrangement joins TRBV2 to TRBJ2-4; 12 bases line up with TRBD2. Germline V CDR1 and CDR2: SNHLY, FYNNEI. This CDR3 is 14 amino acids long. With V trimmed by 4 bases and J by 8 bases, 3 bases remained unmatched. The CDR3, as DNA: TGTGCCAGCAGTGGACTAGCGGGGGTTGACATTCAGTACTTC. This translates into CASSGLAGVDIQYF.

This clone has a handful of counts. The V gene is TRBV6-5, the J gene TRBJ1-5, with TRBD1 identical over 9 bases. Trimming at V came to 8 bases and at J to 7 bases, leaving 12 bases not matched to a gene. Germline CDR1 and CDR2: MNHEY and SVGAGI. The length of the CDR3 is 15 residues. The CDR3 sequence: CASGTGTGNGQPQHF. CDR3 DNA: TGTGCCAGCGGCACCGGGACAGGGAACGGCCAGCCCCAGCATTTT.

The J gene is TRBJ2-7, the V gene TRBV28; the match to TRBD1 covers 10 bases. This CDR3 spans 15 amino acids. With V trimmed by 5 bases and J by 2 bases, 6 bases remained unmatched. Looked up from germline, CDR1 is MDHEN and CDR2 is SYDVKM. The CDR3 loop reads CASSPGTGVAYEQYF. CDR3 DNA sequence: TGTGCCAGCAGTCCAGGGACAGGGGTCGCCTACGAGCAGTACTTC.